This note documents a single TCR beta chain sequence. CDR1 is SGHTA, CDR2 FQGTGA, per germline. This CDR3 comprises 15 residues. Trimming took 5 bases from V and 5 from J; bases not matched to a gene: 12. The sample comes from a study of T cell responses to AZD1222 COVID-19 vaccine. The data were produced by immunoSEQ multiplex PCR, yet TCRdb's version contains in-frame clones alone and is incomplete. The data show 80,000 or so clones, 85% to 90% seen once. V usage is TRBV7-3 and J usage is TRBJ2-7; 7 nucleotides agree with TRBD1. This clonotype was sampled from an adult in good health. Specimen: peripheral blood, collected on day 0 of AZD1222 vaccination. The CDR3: CASSMWGQSYDEQYF. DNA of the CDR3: TGTGCCAGCAGCATGTGGGGACAGTCTTATGACGAGCAGTACTTC.